Following are 3 T cell receptor beta chains from one sample sequenced in a study of T cell repertoires in cytomegalovirus infection. TCRdb re-analysed the reads in MiXCR, keeping a single row per CDR3 protein. Here the sample spans 200,000 or so distinct CDR3 sequences, approximately 19% being singletons. Sequencing was carried out using PBMCs. The receptors were sampled from a human donor in good health (CMV status not recorded). Some clones in this sample may be carry-over from other donors' samples.

There are a few counts of this clonotype. The CDR3 region is CASSFPAGPFYEQYF. The CDR3 DNA follows: TGTGCCAGCAGTTTCCCCGCGGGACCCTTCTACGAGCAGTACTTC. V and J are TRBV28 and TRBJ2-7; D is possibly TRBD2 (6 bases). Trimming cost V 3 bases and J 3 bases, with 15 bases left between them. The CDR3 is 15 residues long. Germline V gene data show CDR1 as MDHEN and CDR2 as SYDVKM. Drawing the rest from reference TRBV28 and TRBJ2-7, the complete variable domain is DVKVTQSSRYLVKRTGEKVFLECVQDMDHENMFWYRQDPGLGLRLIYFSYDVKMKEKGDIPEGYSVSREKKERFSLILESASTNQTSMYLCASSFPAGPFYEQYFGPGTRLTVT.

This clonotype was observed a handful of times. This chain links TRBV7-3 with TRBJ2-2, with D perhaps TRBD1 or TRBD2 (6 bases each). Trimming removed 0 bases at V and 6 bases at J, with 11 bases between. CDR1 is SGHTA, CDR2 FQGTGA, per germline. The CDR3 is 15 residues long. The CDR3, as DNA: TGTGCCAGCAGCTTAACAGGAAGGGGGGCCGGGGAGCTGTTTTTT. Its protein product is CASSLTGRGAGELFF.

This clonotype was detected ten times or more. The chain is built from TRBV19 and TRBJ2-7; D unresolved. The V end was cut by 8 bases, the J end by 0 bases, with 8 bases between. Germline-derived CDR1 and CDR2 are LNHDA and SQIVND (reference sequence). The CDR3 runs 12 residues. CDR3 bases: TGTGCCAGTTCCAGCGTCTCCTACGAGCAGTACTTC. Residues: CASSSVSYEQYF.